This is a list of T cell receptor beta chains from one sample in a study of a mutant IDH1 vaccine in newly diagnosed glioma. For these TCRs, the target antigens are not known. TCRdb keeps only in-frame clones here, not all; method: immunoSEQ multiplex PCR. Of 35,000 to 50,000 clones listed, under 95% are singletons. Specimen: PBMCs, collected from a glioma patient whose treatment included an IDH1 peptide vaccine. The receptor set was obtained from a man aged 45-65 years with glioma. Both conserved end residues are part of each CDR3. D genes are given only for firm matches. A row's size may be missing; if present it is once, few, many or a size class.

NA,NA,TRBJ1-4,TRBV5-1,CASRAGGSNEKLFF,TGCGCCAGCAGAGCGGGGGGGTCTAATGAAAAACTGTTTTTT
NA,TRBD1,TRBJ2-3,TRBV27,CASHERAQGAYTQYF,TGTGCCAGCCATGAGAGGGCACAGGGGGCCTATACGCAGTATTTT
NA,NA,TRBJ2-1,TRBV5-6,CASSLAHYNEQFF,TGTGCCAGCAGCTTGGCACACTACAATGAGCAGTTCTTC
NA,NA,TRBJ2-5,TRBV1,CTSSQYPASGRLLGETQYF,TGCACCAGCAGCCAATACCCGGCTAGCGGGCGGCTCCTCGGGGAGACCCAGTACTTC
few,TRBD1,TRBJ1-2,TRBV27,CASSLSAGGYGYTF,TGTGCCAGCAGTTTATCGGCAGGGGGCTATGGCTACACCTTC
NA,NA,TRBJ1-2,TRBV6-4,CASRLNYGYTF,TGTGCCAGCAGGTTAAACTATGGCTACACCTTC
few,TRBD1,TRBJ1-1,TRBV5-4,CASSLGQGAPAEAFF,TGTGCCAGCAGCTTGGGACAGGGGGCGCCGGCTGAAGCTTTCTTT
NA,NA,TRBJ2-6,TRBV27,CASSSSGANVLTF,TGTGCCAGCAGCAGCTCTGGGGCCAACGTCCTGACTTTC
NA,TRBD1,TRBJ1-2,TRBV9,CASTMTGGGYGYTF,TGTGCCAGCACCATGACAGGGGGCGGGTATGGCTACACCTTC
NA,NA,TRBJ1-1,TRBV18,CASSPALMNTEAFF,TGTGCCAGCTCACCTGCCCTCATGAACACTGAAGCTTTCTTT
NA,TRBD2,TRBJ2-3,TRBV19,CASSISSGGGTDTQYF,TGTGCCAGTAGTATAAGTAGCGGGGGGGGCACAGATACGCAGTATTTT
NA,TRBD1,TRBJ2-2,TRBV2,CASSQGQGNTGELFF,TGTGCCAGCAGTCAGGGACAGGGTAACACCGGGGAGCTGTTTTTT
once,NA,TRBJ2-5,TRBV2,CASSGLSAETQYF,TGTGCCAGCAGTGGACTATCCGCGGAAACCCAGTACTTC
NA,NA,TRBJ1-5,TRBV27,CASSLLGGAEQPQHF,TGTGCCAGCAGTTTATTGGGGGGGGCGGAGCAGCCCCAGCATTTT
NA,NA,TRBJ1-6,TRBV7-2,CASSARWDTNSPLHF,TGTGCCAGCAGCGCGCGGTGGGACACTAATTCACCCCTCCACTTT
NA,TRBD1,TRBJ1-1,TRBV9,CASSTGGGGTEAFF,TGTGCCAGCAGCACAGGGGGAGGGGGCACTGAAGCTTTCTTT
NA,NA,TRBJ1-3,TRBV2,CASSEATMDGSGNTIYF,TGTGCCAGCAGTGAAGCCACCATGGATGGCTCTGGAAACACCATATATTTT
NA,NA,TRBJ2-7,TRBV4-1,CASSPARNLAYEQYF,TGCGCCAGCAGCCCTGCTCGAAATTTGGCCTACGAGCAGTACTTC
once,NA,TRBJ2-5,TRBV5-4,CASSLGHLETQYF,TGTGCCAGCAGTCTCGGACACTTGGAGACCCAGTACTTC
NA,TRBD1,TRBJ2-1,TRBV4-1,CASSHHPEAGGRHNEQFF,TGCGCCAGCAGCCACCACCCCGAGGCAGGGGGACGCCACAATGAGCAGTTCTTC
NA,NA,TRBJ1-2,TRBV9,CASSALMGRANYGYTF,TGTGCCAGCAGCGCTCTTATGGGGCGAGCAAACTATGGCTACACCTTC
NA,NA,TRBJ1-4,TRBV4-3,CASSQGESAGINEKLFF,TGCGCCAGCAGCCAAGGGGAGTCGGCAGGGATTAATGAAAAACTGTTTTTT
NA,TRBD2,TRBJ2-5,TRBV5-1,CASSLRFSGLAGEGTQYF,TGCGCCAGCAGCTTGAGGTTCTCGGGACTAGCGGGAGAGGGGACCCAGTACTTC
NA,NA,TRBJ2-1,TRBV5-1,CASQWPESSYNEQFF,TGCGCCAGCCAATGGCCCGAGAGCTCCTACAATGAGCAGTTCTTC
NA,NA,TRBJ1-4,TRBV19,CASSDRDKSTNEKLFF,TGTGCCAGTAGTGACCGGGACAAATCAACTAATGAAAAACTGTTTTTT
NA,TRBD1,TRBJ1-1,TRBV7-2,CASSPGQGNTEAFF,TGTGCCAGCAGCCCCGGACAGGGGAACACTGAAGCTTTCTTT
few,TRBD1,TRBJ1-3,TRBV30,CAWSRDRGSGNTIYF,TGTGCCTGGAGCCGGGACAGGGGAAGTGGAAACACCATATATTTT
NA,TRBD1,TRBJ2-3,TRBV6-1,CASSETGTGADTQYF,TGTGCCAGCAGTGAAACCGGGACAGGCGCAGATACGCAGTATTTT
NA,TRBD1,TRBJ1-3,TRBV7-9,CASSQGTGGSGNTIYF,TGTGCCAGCAGCCAAGGGACAGGGGGCTCTGGAAACACCATATATTTT
NA,NA,TRBJ2-7,TRBV6-5,CASSPGADEQYF,TGTGCCAGCAGTCCGGGGGCGGATGAGCAGTACTTC
NA,NA,TRBJ1-2,TRBV18,CASSPPQGNYGYTF,TGTGCCAGCTCACCACCCCAGGGTAACTATGGCTACACCTTC
NA,TRBD1,TRBJ1-5,TRBV5-8,CASSWGQGGLGQPQHF,TGTGCCAGCAGCTGGGGACAGGGAGGCTTGGGCCAGCCCCAGCATTTT
NA,NA,TRBJ2-2,TRBV30,CAWSVKLAGTGELFF,TGTGCCTGGAGTGTAAAGTTGGCGGGCACCGGGGAGCTGTTTTTT
NA,TRBD1,TRBJ2-1,TRBV6-1,CASTLATGQGGEQFF,TGTGCCAGCACCCTGGCGACGGGACAGGGGGGTGAGCAGTTCTTC
NA,NA,TRBJ1-2,TRBV9,CASSESRATRYTF,TGTGCCAGCAGCGAGTCTCGGGCGACCCGCTACACCTTC
NA,TRBD1,TRBJ2-5,TRBV5-6,CASSLQQGQETQYF,TGTGCCAGCAGCTTGCAACAGGGGCAAGAGACCCAGTACTTC
NA,TRBD2,TRBJ2-1,TRBV6-4,CASSDSAGVGNEQFF,TGTGCCAGCAGTGACTCGGCGGGAGTAGGTAATGAGCAGTTCTTC
NA,TRBD1,TRBJ1-2,TRBV28,CASSTESGQGYYGYTF,TGTGCCAGCAGTACGGAGTCGGGACAGGGATACTATGGCTACACCTTC
NA,NA,TRBJ1-6,TRBV5-4,CASSTGTLRGSPLHF,TGTGCCAGCAGCACAGGGACATTGAGGGGTTCACCCCTCCACTTT
NA,TRBD1,TRBJ1-6,TRBV30,CAWSLGQQNSPLHF,TGTGCCTGGAGTCTGGGACAGCAGAATTCACCCCTCCACTTT
NA,NA,TRBJ1-1,TRBV27,CASRPQGLLNTEAFF,TGTGCCAGCAGACCACAGGGACTTTTGAACACTGAAGCTTTCTTT